What follows are 27 T cell receptor beta chains derived from one specimen sequenced in a study of regulatory T cells in long-lasting Graves disease. Time point described: newly diagnosed GD, antithyroid drugs for less than 3 months. Following extraction of RNA from PBMCs, that RNA was used to make the TCR library. Libraries of TCR beta came from iRepertoire HTBI primers plus Arm-PCR of CDR3 regions. TCRdb re-derived calls from the multiplex PCR reads in MiXCR, one entry per CDR3 protein. The table includes hundreds of thousands of distinct CDR3 sequences, approximately 16% detected once. This sample was also put to use in a study of T cells in Graves' hyperthyroidism and ophthalmopathy.

Sample: peripheral blood mononuclear cells (PBMCs), taken at new diagnosis, from a patient treated with antithyroid drugs. The receptor set was obtained from a man in his forties with Graves disease.

V gene TRBV6-2 or TRBV6-3 combines with J gene TRBJ2-1, with 7 nucleotides matching TRBD2. The V and J ends lost 6 bases and 4 bases, in that order; junction bases with no gene match: 15. Germline CDR1 reads MNHEY; CDR2 reads SVGEGT. This CDR3 has 17 amino acids. The CDR3 region is CASSSLTGLEAYNEQFF. The CDR3 nucleotides read TGTGCCAGCAGCTCCTTAACAGGACTAGAGGCGTACAATGAGCAGTTCTTC.

The sample holds many counts of this clonotype. This sequence joins TRBV28 and TRBJ2-7; D might be TRBD2 (7 bases). Trimming removed 3 bases at V and 8 bases at J, with 20 bases between. The germline V gene encodes CDR1 MDHEN and CDR2 SYDVKM. The CDR3 is 15 amino acids. CDR3 nucleotides: TGTGCCAGCAGTTTTTCGGGGGGCGGCAAGGGCAAGCAGTACTTC. Translated: CASSFSGGGKGKQYF.

A few counts support this clonotype. The rearrangement uses TRBV5-1 and TRBJ2-7; a possible D gene is TRBD2 (6 bases). Looked up from germline, CDR1 is SGHRS and CDR2 is YFSETQ. This CDR3 is 14 amino acids long. Trimming took off 1 base at V and 3 bases at J, with 11 bases between the two ends. The CDR3 loop is CASSLSQGGYEQYF. The CDR3 region has the DNA TGCGCCAGCAGCTTGAGTCAGGGAGGCTACGAGCAGTACTTC.

This clonotype has ten or more counts. The rearrangement joins TRBV3-1 to TRBJ2-3; D is uncertain. Trimming cost V 4 bases and J 5 bases, with 7 bases left between them. The CDR3 is 12 amino acids. Germline V CDR1 and CDR2: LGHDT, YNNKEL (reference sequence). Here the CDR3 DNA reads TGTGCCAGCAGCCTGGGTAAAGATACGCAGTATTTT. It translates to CASSLGKDTQYF.

This clonotype was detected ten times or more. The J gene is TRBJ2-2, the V gene TRBV28; 9 bases match TRBD2. Germline lookup yields CDR1 MDHEN and CDR2 SYDVKM. V trimming: 8 bases; J trimming: 5 bases; junction bases outside the gene matches: 6. This CDR3 has 14 amino acids. The DNA of the CDR3 is TGTGCCAGCGGTCTAGCGGGGCCGACCGGGGAGCTGTTTTTT. This translates into CASGLAGPTGELFF.

Many counts were recorded for this clonotype. This sequence joins TRBV6-2 or TRBV6-3 and TRBJ2-7, with TRBD1 matching 8 bases. This CDR3 has 14 amino acids. CDR1 and CDR2 (germline): MNHEY, SVGEGT. V lost 7 bases to trimming and J lost 3 bases; unmatched junction nucleotides: 8. The CDR3 region has the DNA TGTGCCAGCAAGGATGACAGGGGTATCTACGAGCAGTACTTC. Protein: CASKDDRGIYEQYF.

Only a few counts were recorded for this clonotype. The chain couples TRBV9 to TRBJ2-2; no definite D call. Germline V gives CDR1 SGDLS, CDR2 YYNGEE. Trimming took off 0 bases at V and 6 bases at J, with 9 bases between the two ends. This CDR3 is built from 14 residues. For the CDR3, the DNA is TGTGCCAGCAGCGTAGCCGGTCGGCCCGGGGAGCTGTTTTTT. This gives the protein CASSVAGRPGELFF. Complete variable domain (other parts from reference TRBV9 and TRBJ2-2): DSGVTQTPKHLITATGQRVTLRCSPRSGDLSVYWYQQSLDQGLQFLIQYYNGEERAKGNILERFSAQQFPDLHSELNLSSLELGDSALYFCASSVAGRPGELFFGEGSRLTVL.

This clonotype showed up many times. The chain combines TRBV28 with TRBJ2-1; TRBD2 matches at 12 bases. The CDR3 loop spans 15 amino acids. Trimming took 5 bases from V and 4 from J; bases not matched to a gene: 3. Germline V CDR1 and CDR2: MDHEN, SYDVKM. The CDR3 DNA follows: TGTGCCAGCAGTGGACTAGCGGGGAGGTACAATGAGCAGTTCTTC. Translating it yields CASSGLAGRYNEQFF.

In this sample, this clonotype turned up a few times. The CDR3 sequence is CAWSRALNTEAFF. DNA for the CDR3: TGTGCCTGGAGTCGGGCCCTGAACACTGAAGCTTTCTTT. This rearrangement joins TRBV30 to TRBJ1-1; D unresolved. Trimming removed 2 bases from V and 0 bases from J, with 7 bases in between. Germline-derived CDR1 and CDR2 are GTSNPN and SVGIG (reference sequence). The CDR3 covers 13 residues.

This clonotype was seen only a few times. A far larger clone is one base from this, pointing to a likely read error. V and J are TRBV28 and TRBJ2-3; 13 bases line up with TRBD2. Germline V CDR1 and CDR2: MDHEN, SYDVKM. The CDR3 loop spans 15 amino acids. Losses at the gene ends were 8 bases for V and 2 bases for J; bases not matched to a gene: 4. CDR3 coding DNA: TGTGCCAGCGGGGGACTAGCGGGGAACACAGATACGCAGTATTTT. This gives the protein CASGGLAGNTDTQYF. Looking up the rest from reference TRBV28 and TRBJ2-3 gives the full variable domain: DVKVTQSSRYLVKRTGEKVFLECVQDMDHENMFWYRQDPGLGLRLIYFSYDVKMKEKGDIPEGYSVSREKKERFSLILESASTNQTSMYLCASGGLAGNTDTQYFGPGTRLTVL.

The sample holds many counts of this clonotype. V gene TRBV30 combines with J gene TRBJ2-1; 9 nucleotides agree with TRBD1. The junction had 5 bases not matched to a gene; V was cut back by 4 bases and J by 4 bases. Germline V gene sequence: CDR1 GTSNPN, CDR2 SVGIG (reference sequence). The CDR3 totals 14 residues. As DNA, the CDR3 is TGTGCCTGGATTAGGACAGGGGAGTACAATGAGCAGTTCTTC. Residues: CAWIRTGEYNEQFF.

This clonotype was seen many times. The genes are TRBV28 and TRBJ1-1; D remains unclear. The CDR3 covers 10 residues. Germline V gives CDR1 MDHEN, CDR2 SYDVKM. CDR3 DNA: TGTGCATCTTTTATGACTGAAGCTTTCTTT. Protein sequence: CASFMTEAFF.

This clonotype has ten or more counts. The rearrangement links TRBV20-1 to TRBJ1-5; 10 bases are a match to TRBD1. CDR3 length: 13 amino acids. Germline trimming cut 5 bases from V and 2 bases from J; bases unmatched to any gene: 0. The germline V gene encodes CDR1 DFQATT and CDR2 SNEGSKA (reference sequence). The DNA for the CDR3 is TGCAGTGCTGGACAGGGGGGCAATCAGCCCCAGCATTTT. Translated, it gives CSAGQGGNQPQHF.

Worth noting for this clonotype: A read error is likely, as this CDR3 ends without the conserved phenylalanine or tryptophan. V gene TRBV11-2 combines with J gene TRBJ2-4; no reliable D call. This CDR3 comprises 15 residues. With 4 bases removed from V and 1 base from J, the gap between germline ends came to 11 bases. Per germline, CDR1 SGHAT and CDR2 FQNNGV. The CDR3 DNA follows: TGTGCCAGCAGCTCCCGGCCATCGGCCAAAAACATTCAGTACTCC. Protein: CASSSRPSAKNIQYS.

This clonotype showed up many times. This chain connects TRBV18 to TRBJ2-2; perhaps TRBD1 as D (5 bases). Germline V gene data show CDR1 as KGHSH and CDR2 as LQKENI. The CDR3 length is 13 residues. V was clipped by 3 bases and J by 10 bases, with 12 bases between them. The CDR3 DNA reads as TGTGCCAGCTCACCCCCTGGGGCCCCGGAGCTGTTTTTT. This gives the protein CASSPPGAPELFF.

The table lists this clonotype with many counts. J is TRBJ2-1 and V is TRBV5-1; D is undetermined. CDR3 length: 12 amino acids. The germline gives CDR1 SGHRS, CDR2 YFSETQ. Trimming took 4 bases from V and 5 from J, leaving 7 bases between them. CDR3 DNA: TGCGCCAGCAGCCCCGGAAACAATGAGCAGTTCTTC. It encodes CASSPGNNEQFF.

Comment on this clonotype: Possible read error: a much larger clone is one base away. The chain links TRBV2 to TRBJ1-1; a weak D match, TRBD1 (6 bases). V dropped 1 base and J dropped 4 bases, with 10 bases sitting between them. The CDR3 contains 14 residues. Germline assignment: CDR1 SNHLY and CDR2 FYNNEI. CDR3 protein: CASSEGPGVTEAFF. In DNA form, the CDR3 reads TGTGCCAGCAGTGAAGGCCCAGGGGTCACTGAAGCTTTCTTT. The full variable domain, rest sourced from reference TRBV2 and TRBJ1-1, is EPEVTQTPSHQVTQMGQEVILRCVPISNHLYFYWYRQILGQKVEFLVSFYNNEISEKSEIFDDQFSVERPDGSNFTLKIRSTKLEDSAMYFCASSEGPGVTEAFFGQGTRLTVV.

This clonotype occurred many times. This chain uses TRBV12-3 or TRBV12-4 with TRBJ2-5; no definite D call. Trimming took off 3 bases at V and 3 bases at J, with 14 bases between the two ends. This CDR3 region has 15 residues. CDR3 in amino acids: CASSFSPRPEETQYF. The DNA for the CDR3 is TGTGCCAGCAGTTTCTCCCCCCGCCCGGAAGAGACCCAGTACTTC.

Many counts were recorded for this clonotype. The V call is TRBV20-1, the J call TRBJ2-3; the match to TRBD1 covers 10 bases. With V trimmed by 4 bases and J by 5 bases, 6 bases remained unmatched. Germline values: CDR1 DFQATT, CDR2 SNEGSKA (reference sequence). This CDR3 region has 14 residues. This CDR3 reads CSAIGTGAEDTQYF. CDR3 bases: TGCAGTGCTATCGGGACAGGGGCTGAAGATACGCAGTATTTT.

This clonotype has at least ten counts. The V call is TRBV20-1, the J call TRBJ1-2; 7 bases line up with TRBD1. The germline gives CDR1 DFQATT, CDR2 SNEGSKA (reference sequence). The CDR3 runs 12 residues. V was clipped by 3 bases and J by 6 bases; unmatched bases: 4. The CDR3 bases are TGCAGTGCTAGGGCGACAGGGAATGGCTACACCTTC. Amino acids: CSARATGNGYTF.

In regard to this clonotype: Compared with germline, one end of the junction differs, possibly owing to a read error. The chain carries TRBV6-1 and TRBJ2-7, with TRBD2 matching over 9 bases. The germline V gene has CDR1 MNHNS and CDR2 SASEGT. The CDR3 totals 15 residues. CDR3 protein: CTSRPLGGGAHEQYF. CDR3 DNA: TGTACCAGCAGACCCCTGGGCGGGGGGGCCCACGAGCAGTACTTC.

There are many counts of this clonotype. The rearrangement uses TRBV6-5 and TRBJ2-5; D uncertain. CDR1 and CDR2 (germline): MNHEY, SVGAGI. The CDR3 loop spans 15 amino acids. The V and J ends lost 2 bases and 2 bases respectively, with 12 bases between them. CDR3 sequence: CASSYSFAVQETQYF. In nucleotides, the CDR3 is TGTGCCAGCAGTTACAGTTTCGCAGTACAAGAGACCCAGTACTTC.

This clonotype appeared many times. The V and J genes are TRBV7-2 and TRBJ2-1; D is possibly TRBD2 (6 bases). The CDR3 is 14 amino acids. Trimming cost V 5 bases and J 11 bases, with 19 bases left between them. Per the germline V gene, CDR1 is SGHTA and CDR2 is FQGNSA. The CDR3 loop reads CASSRERRDFQQFF. The CDR3 DNA reads TGTGCCAGCAGCCGAGAAAGAAGGGACTTTCAGCAGTTCTTC.

Worth noting for this clonotype: A far larger clone is one base from this, pointing to a likely read error. This chain links TRBV11-3 with TRBJ2-5, with a weak D call TRBD1 (5 bases). The DNA end favors TRBJ2-1, so the J call may be wrong. Germline V gene lookup returns CDR1 SGHNT and CDR2 YENEEA. This CDR3 has 13 residues. The CDR3 DNA reads as TGTGCCAGCAGCTTAGTGCAGGGCGATGGGCAGTTCTTC. Translated: CASSLVQGDGQFF.

This clonotype came up a few times. The chain is built from TRBV9 and TRBJ1-2; D is perhaps TRBD1 (5 bases). V was cut by 4 bases and J by 6 bases, with 13 bases left in between. CDR3 length equals 13 residues. Germline loops: CDR1 SGDLS, CDR2 YYNGEE. The CDR3 is CASSPAGLDGYTF. The CDR3, as DNA: TGTGCCAGCAGCCCAGCAGGGTTGGATGGCTACACCTTC.

The chain has TRBV18 and TRBJ1-4; D is uncertain. V was shortened by 2 bases and J by 6 bases, with 10 bases between the two germline ends. Germline V gene lookup returns CDR1 KGHSH and CDR2 LQKENI. The CDR3 loop spans 14 amino acids. This chain's CDR3 is CASSPRARDEKLFF. In nucleotides, the CDR3 is TGTGCCAGCTCACCAAGGGCGAGGGATGAAAAACTGTTTTTT.

This clonotype was seen at least ten times. This chain joins TRBV5-1 and TRBJ1-1, with 7 bases identical to TRBD1. The CDR3 contains 13 residues. Germline values: CDR1 SGHRS, CDR2 YFSETQ. V lost 7 bases and J lost 2; bases outside the gene matches: 5. This CDR3 reads CASRDSPNTEAFF. The CDR3 DNA sequence: TGCGCCAGCCGGGACAGTCCTAACACTGAAGCTTTCTTT.